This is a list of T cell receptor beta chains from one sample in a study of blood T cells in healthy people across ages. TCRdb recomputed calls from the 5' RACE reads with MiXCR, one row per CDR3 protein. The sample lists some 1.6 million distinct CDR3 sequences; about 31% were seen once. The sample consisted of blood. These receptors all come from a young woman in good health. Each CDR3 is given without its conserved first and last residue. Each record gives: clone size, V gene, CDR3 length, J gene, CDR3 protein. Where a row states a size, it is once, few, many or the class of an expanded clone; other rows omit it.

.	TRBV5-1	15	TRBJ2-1	ASSSTLLAGFFNEQF
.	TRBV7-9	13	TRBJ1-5	ASSPDGGNNQPQH
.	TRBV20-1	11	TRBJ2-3	SARRTSPDTQY
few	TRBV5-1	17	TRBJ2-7	ASSHWTGEKAGRPYEQY
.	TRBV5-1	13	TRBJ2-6	ASSAYASGANVLT
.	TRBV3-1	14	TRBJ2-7	ASSAGLAGGTYEQY
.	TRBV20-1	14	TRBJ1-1	SARDESGRMNTEAF
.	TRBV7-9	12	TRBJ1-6	ASSRTGTESPLH
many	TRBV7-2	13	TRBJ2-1	ASSLDRGPNNEQF
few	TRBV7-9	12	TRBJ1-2	ASSTGQGYYGYT
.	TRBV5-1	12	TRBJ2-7	ASSPGRQGGEQY
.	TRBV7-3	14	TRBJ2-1	ASSPSATSGRNEQF
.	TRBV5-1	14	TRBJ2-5	ASSPEPLAGGETQY
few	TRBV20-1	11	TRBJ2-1	SARSRGYNEQF
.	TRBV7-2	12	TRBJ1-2	ASSPGDPNYGYT
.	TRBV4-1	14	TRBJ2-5	ASSQEGVAGGEAQY
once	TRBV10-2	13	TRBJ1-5	ASSESAGENQPQH
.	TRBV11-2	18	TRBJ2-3	ASSLVTPSGRGGATDTQY
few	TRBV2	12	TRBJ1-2	ASILPTPDYGYT
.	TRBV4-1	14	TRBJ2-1	ASSQGIAGENNEQF
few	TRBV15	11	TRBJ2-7	ATSLKWGAEQY
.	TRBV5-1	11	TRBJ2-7	ASRLTGVYEQY
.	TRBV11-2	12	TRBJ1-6	ASSFRLLDSPLH
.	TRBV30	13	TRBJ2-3	AWYHAGMRTDTQY
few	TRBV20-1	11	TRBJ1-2	SARLGADYGYT